This record looks at one T cell receptor (beta chain) sequence and its context. It lacks a known antigen. No much larger clonotype is one base removed from it; base qualities were not supplied. The V and J ends are trimmed by 5 bases and 4 bases, leaving 14 bases between them. The CDR3 covers 15 residues, taking in both the cysteine and the phenylalanine. Only the CDR3 DNA stays, 45 bases, in frame from base 1. The CDR1 and CDR2 encoded by the germline V gene are SGHTA and FQGNSA. This sample stems from a study of somatic mutations in cytotoxic T cells in rheumatoid arthritis (dated by TCRdb to the late 2010s). For context, the study as a whole: Some V beta antibody-stained T-cell populations were flow-sorted on a FACSAria II or Sony SH800 at nearly 100% purity, and sorted V beta1+ cells also underwent TCRB sequencing. In newly diagnosed rheumatoid arthritis without treatment, the study examined if expanded CD8+ T-cell clones harbor somatic mutations, relying on TCRB deep sequencing to characterize clonality. TCRB deep sequencing covered approximately 64 patients with rheumatoid arthritis along with about 20 healthy controls. Patient and control groups had essentially identical median ages. Overall study outcomes, separate from this receptor: The expanded CD8+ clones had unknown antigen targets, and not appearing in virus-specific databases did not rule out that they were virus-specific. CD8+ clonality increased with age in patients (Spearman r ≈ 0.49) but not in healthy controls. The slight TRBV07 underrepresentation in patients was not adjusted for multiple comparisons. There was no significant difference in CD8+ T-cell clonality between rheumatoid arthritis patients and age-matched healthy controls. In 8 out of 65 patients, more than 20% of CD8+ cells belonged to the largest CD8+ clone, while several identical CD8+ TCRB sequences were shared between blood and synovial fluid.

Buffy coats from approximately 20 blood donors served as healthy controls, a group that was 45% to 70% female with a median age of 56 years (range about 20-70). Positive magnetic bead selection on an AutoMACS was used to isolate CD4+ and CD8+ cells, with flow cytometry used to check purity. Peripheral blood mononuclear cells were isolated by Ficoll-Paque PLUS density gradient separation. DNA from CD4-enriched, CD8-enriched or PBMC samples was extracted using Nucleospin Tissue or Tissue XS kits and then quantified on a Qubit 2.0 fluorometer. The immunoSEQ assay was applied to genomic DNA for TCRB CDR3 sequencing. As for the authors' bioinformatics: The analyses included only productive TCRB rearrangements. Clonality was expressed as a Shannon entropy-based productive clonality index, with each clone defined by a unique TCRB CDR3 sequence. The template counts of each clone relative to the total templates per sample were used to calculate repertoire overlap between two samples. V-gene usage from TCRB sequencing and V-gene usage measured by flow cytometry were correlated (Spearman r of roughly 0.61). TCRdb retrieved this table from immuneACCESS and kept in-frame rearrangements only. Not all clones are present; in checked studies, unresolved V genes account for under half, and no reason is known for the remainder. That table supplies the V and J calls and clone size; D and trimming were determined from the DNA. The sample has about 12,000 clones on record, around 80% of them singletons. The ten top clones hold approximately 14% of the sample.

The V and J segments used are TRBV7-2 and TRBJ2-2, with TRBD1 as a weak D call on 6 bases. Sequencing input: CD8+ T cells sorted from blood. The sequence was collected from a man aged 45-65 years in good health. The CDR3 region reads CASSQRGYITGELFF. The DNA sequence follows: TGTGCCAGCAGCCAAAGGGGGTATATCACCGGGGAGCTGTTTTTT.